These 31 T cell receptor beta chains were sequenced from one sample in a study of graft-versus-host responses after intestinal transplantation. This table comes from immunoSEQ multiplex PCR, and its TCRdb copy is limited to in-frame clones, with some not included. The data contain some 120,000 clones, about nine tenths of them seen just once; the ten biggest clones take up approximately 0.17%. These receptors have no identified antigens. Specimen: unstimulated CD4+ T cells sorted from spleen or lymph node cells, collected before intestinal transplant. The receptors shown here come from a human donor who received an intestinal transplant.

J is TRBJ2-5 and V is TRBV7-9; TRBD1 matches 9 bases. CDR3 length: 14 residues. The junction had 2 bases not matched to a gene; V was cut back by 5 bases and J by 1 base. CDR1 SEHNR and CDR2 FQNEAQ come from the germline V gene (reference sequence). CDR3 residues: CASSPGQGQETQYF. In DNA form, the CDR3 reads TGTGCCAGCAGCCCGGGACAGGGCCAAGAGACCCAGTACTTC. The full variable domain, in which reference TRBV7-9 and TRBJ2-5 provide the parts outside the CDR3, is DTGVSQNPRHKITKRGQNVTFRCDPISEHNRLYWYRQTLGQGPEFLTYFQNEAQLEKSRLLSDRFSAERPKGSFSTLEIQRTEQGDSAMYLCASSPGQGQETQYFGPGTRLLVL.

CDR3 bases: TGTGCCAGCAGTTTTGGGACACGTAGCAATCAGCCCCAGCATTTT. It encodes CASSFGTRSNQPQHF. This chain joins TRBV28 and TRBJ1-5; a possible D gene is TRBD1 (6 bases). The CDR3 totals 15 residues. Germline CDR1 MDHEN, CDR2 SYDVKM. V was trimmed by 3 bases and J by 0 bases, leaving 9 bases between them.

J is TRBJ2-3 and V is TRBV6-1; maybe TRBD2 (5 bases). The CDR3 runs 15 residues. Germline values: CDR1 MNHNS, CDR2 SASEGT. The V gene lost 3 bases and the J gene lost 2 bases, with 12 bases spanning the gap. The CDR3 loop is CASSDGGADTDTQYF. CDR3 bases: TGTGCCAGCAGTGACGGAGGTGCAGACACAGATACGCAGTATTTT.

J is TRBJ2-7 and V is TRBV5-5, with unresolved D. The V end was cut by 4 bases, the J end by 2 bases, with 13 bases between. Germline V gene sequence: CDR1 SGHKS, CDR2 YYEKEE (reference sequence). CDR3 length: 14 residues. The CDR3 sequence is CASSREPIAYEQYF. In DNA, the CDR3 is TGTGCCAGCAGCCGCGAACCTATTGCCTACGAGCAGTACTTC.

The rearrangement joins TRBV9 to TRBJ2-3; D may be TRBD2 (6 bases). Germline loops: CDR1 SGDLS, CDR2 YYNGEE. The CDR3 totals 16 residues. V lost 4 bases to trimming and J lost 0 bases, with 15 bases between them. CDR3 protein: CASSYDSGYSTDTQYF. The CDR3 coding sequence is TGTGCCAGCAGCTACGATAGCGGATATAGCACAGATACGCAGTATTTT.

The V and J genes are TRBV28 and TRBJ2-7; tentative D call: TRBD1 (5 bases). The CDR3 is 14 amino acids. The V gene lost 7 bases and the J gene lost 3 bases, with 16 bases spanning the gap. The germline CDR1 and CDR2 sequences are MDHEN and SYDVKM. Written as DNA, the CDR3 is TGTGCCAGCAACTTAATAGGGGCCAGCTACGAGCAGTACTTC. This sequence encodes CASNLIGASYEQYF.

This clone was detected once. The chain links TRBV11-3 to TRBJ2-2; 15 positions match TRBD2. After removal of 4 bases from V and 4 bases from J, the junction contained 1 base not matched to a gene. The CDR3 consists of 16 residues. Per the germline V gene, CDR1 is SGHNT and CDR2 is YENEEA. For the CDR3, the DNA is TGTGCCAGCAGCTGGGGACTAGCGGGAGGCACCGGGGAGCTGTTTTTT. Its translation is CASSWGLAGGTGELFF.

CDR3: CASSLAEETQYF. CDR3 coding DNA: TGCGCCAGCAGCCTCGCAGAAGAGACCCAGTACTTC. The chain uses TRBV5-1 and TRBJ2-5; D gene unclear. CDR1 and CDR2 from the germline V gene are SGHRS and YFSETQ. The CDR3 covers 12 residues. Trimming cost V 4 bases and J 3 bases, with 7 bases left between them.

The chain links TRBV7-9 to TRBJ1-2; D ambiguous. V lost 3 bases, J lost 4 bases, and 18 bases lay in between. The germline V gene has CDR1 SEHNR and CDR2 FQNEAQ (reference sequence). CDR3 length equals 16 residues. DNA of the CDR3: TGTGCCAGCAGCTTTGGGCCGCAGCTTACCTCCTATGGCTACACCTTC. Residues: CASSFGPQLTSYGYTF.

V gene TRBV10-3 combines with J gene TRBJ2-1, with 8 bases lining up with TRBD1. The trim removed 6 bases at V and 6 bases at J, leaving 13 bases unmatched. The CDR3 spans 16 residues. Germline CDR1 is ENHRY and CDR2 is SYGVKD. This chain's CDR3 is CAIRTAGTGKGNEQFF. DNA of the CDR3: TGTGCCATCAGAACCGCCGGGACAGGAAAGGGCAATGAGCAGTTCTTC.

This chain connects TRBV5-6 to TRBJ2-5, with D perhaps TRBD2 (7 bases). Germline CDR1 is SGHDT and CDR2 is YYEEEE. V was cut by 5 bases and J by 5 bases, with 22 bases left in between. This CDR3 is 16 amino acids long. The CDR3 spells CASSLTGGQGRETQYF. The CDR3 DNA reads TGTGCCAGCAGTCTCACGGGGGGCCAGGGGAGGGAGACCCAGTACTTC.

The chain combines TRBV7-6 with TRBJ2-5, with a weak D call TRBD2 (5 bases). There are 16 residues in the CDR3. The germline V gene encodes CDR1 SGHVS and CDR2 FNYEAQ. The germline V and J ends were trimmed by 5 bases and 5 bases, with 21 bases remaining between them. CDR3 in DNA: TGTGCCAGCAGCCGCGGAGGTGATCGTTCTTGGGAGACCCAGTACTTC. This translates into CASSRGGDRSWETQYF. Full variable domain (missing parts from reference TRBV7-6 and TRBJ2-5): GAGVSQSPRYKVTKRGQDVALRCDPISGHVSLYWYRQALGQGPEFLTYFNYEAQQDKSGLPNDRFSAERPEGSISTLTIQRTEQRDSAMYRCASSRGGDRSWETQYFGPGTRLLVL.

V gene TRBV7-9 combines with J gene TRBJ2-5, with a weak D call TRBD2 (6 bases). The end of the DNA is better explained by TRBJ2-7, so the J call may be wrong. CDR1 is SEHNR, CDR2 FQNEAQ, per germline (reference sequence). There are 15 residues in the CDR3. The CDR3 reads CASSLKGRDSYEQYF. CDR3 coding DNA: TGTGCCAGCAGCTTAAAGGGGCGGGACTCCTACGAGCAGTACTTC.

The chain uses TRBV18 and TRBJ2-1; possibly TRBD1 for D (5 bases). From germline, CDR1 is KGHSH and CDR2 LQKENI. The CDR3 loop spans 15 amino acids. Trimming took off 5 bases at V and 4 bases at J, with 15 bases between the two ends. The CDR3 sequence is CASSKGPRAYNEQFF. DNA of the CDR3: TGTGCCAGCTCAAAGGGGCCTAGAGCGTACAATGAGCAGTTCTTC.

This clone was seen just once. The chain has TRBV6-1 and TRBJ1-2; D possibly corresponds to TRBD1 (6 bases). CDR1 and CDR2 from the germline V gene are MNHNS and SASEGT. This CDR3 has 14 amino acids. Trimming pared 2 bases from V and 4 bases from J, leaving 11 bases between. The CDR3 region is CASSESGVAYGYTF. CDR3 coding DNA: TGTGCCAGCAGTGAATCAGGGGTCGCCTATGGCTACACCTTC.

The rearrangement links TRBV2 to TRBJ2-5; D possibly corresponds to TRBD1 (7 bases). The CDR3 is made up of 15 amino acids. Germline V gene lookup returns CDR1 SNHLY and CDR2 FYNNEI. The ends were cut back, 7 bases at V and 1 base at J, with 16 bases in the middle. The CDR3 coding sequence is TGTGCCAGCAAGGAACAGGGGACTCTCCAAGAGACCCAGTACTTC. It specifies CASKEQGTLQETQYF.

This clone was observed a handful of times. In nucleotides, the CDR3 is TGTGCCAGCAGTCCCCACGGGGAATGGGGAACTGAAGCTTTCTTT. Protein: CASSPHGEWGTEAFF. This chain joins TRBV27 and TRBJ1-1; D call uncertain. The CDR3 totals 15 residues. The V end was cut by 5 bases, the J end by 5 bases, with 18 bases between. Germline V gene sequence: CDR1 MNHEY, CDR2 SMNVEV (reference sequence).

The V call is TRBV18, the J call TRBJ2-7; tentative D call: TRBD1 (5 bases). The germline V and J ends were trimmed by 3 bases and 6 bases, with 12 bases remaining between them. Germline V gives CDR1 KGHSH, CDR2 LQKENI. The CDR3 contains 13 residues. This chain's CDR3 is CASSPPARVEQYF. For the CDR3, the DNA is TGTGCCAGCTCACCTCCAGCCAGGGTCGAGCAGTACTTC.

The rearrangement links TRBV5-1 to TRBJ2-3; 11 bases are shared with TRBD1. V shed 7 bases, J shed 4 bases, and the junction held 5 bases outside the gene matches. Looked up from germline, CDR1 is SGHRS and CDR2 is YFSETQ. CDR3 length: 14 residues. Here the CDR3 DNA reads TGCGCCAGCGGGGACAGGGGGAGGCCAGATACGCAGTATTTT. It codes for CASGDRGRPDTQYF.

The V gene is TRBV2, the J gene TRBJ2-5; D is ambiguous. Per germline, CDR1 SNHLY and CDR2 FYNNEI. Deletions cut 7 bases from V and 1 base from J, with 10 bases between. This CDR3 has 13 residues. The CDR3 bases are TGTGCCAGCACAGGAAATTTCCAAGAGACCCAGTACTTC. Translating gives CASTGNFQETQYF.

This chain joins TRBV5-4 and TRBJ2-7; 8 nucleotides agree with TRBD2. Per germline, CDR1 SGHNT and CDR2 YYREEE (reference sequence). After removal of 3 bases from V and 5 bases from J, the junction contained 7 bases not matched to a gene. This CDR3 comprises 14 residues. The CDR3 DNA reads TGTGCCAGCAGCTCCCAGCGGGAGCTAAACGAGCAGTACTTC. Encoded protein: CASSSQRELNEQYF.

The chain combines TRBV18 with TRBJ1-1; D is ambiguous. V dropped 6 bases and J dropped 4 bases, with 18 bases sitting between them. In germline, CDR1 is KGHSH, CDR2 LQKENI. This CDR3 spans 15 amino acids. CDR3: CASSTRLEGGTEAFF. Here the CDR3 DNA reads TGTGCCAGCTCTACCAGGTTGGAGGGAGGCACTGAAGCTTTCTTT.

The V gene is TRBV28, the J gene TRBJ1-5, with 7 bases identical to TRBD1. The V gene end was trimmed by 1 base and the J gene end by 6 bases; junction bases not matched to a gene: 12. Germline CDR1 MDHEN, CDR2 SYDVKM. There are 17 residues in the CDR3. CDR3 nucleotides: TGTGCCAGCAGTTTATCCCCACAGGGGTCGAGGGGTCAGCCCCAGCATTTT. Amino acid sequence: CASSLSPQGSRGQPQHF.

This clone is a singleton in its sample. The chain employs TRBV29-1 and TRBJ2-2; 8 bases line up with TRBD2. The CDR3 covers 16 residues. V dropped 4 bases and J dropped 3; count of bases not matched to a gene: 10. Per the germline V gene, CDR1 is SQVTM and CDR2 is ANQGSEA. This CDR3 is CSVGMRLARDTGELFF. The CDR3 DNA reads TGCAGCGTTGGGATGAGACTAGCGAGAGACACCGGGGAGCTGTTTTTT.

V is TRBV28 and J is TRBJ1-2; TRBD1 aligns across 8 bases. With V trimmed by 4 bases and J by 8 bases, 12 bases remained unmatched. There are 15 residues in the CDR3. Germline V gene data show CDR1 as MDHEN and CDR2 as SYDVKM. This CDR3 reads CASSSPAGGGRGYTF. As DNA, the CDR3 is TGTGCCAGCAGTTCCCCTGCAGGGGGCGGAAGAGGCTACACCTTC.

The chain employs TRBV27 and TRBJ1-6; 7 bases align to TRBD1. Per the germline V gene, CDR1 is MNHEY and CDR2 is SMNVEV (reference sequence). Unmatched junction bases numbered 3, after V lost 4 bases and J lost 3 bases. This CDR3 has 15 residues. The CDR3 sequence: CASSSRQGYNSPLHF. The CDR3 nucleotides are TGTGCCAGCAGTTCCCGACAGGGCTATAATTCACCCCTCCACTTT.

The rearrangement joins TRBV18 to TRBJ2-7; 7 bases agree with TRBD1. Germline V lookup: CDR1 KGHSH, CDR2 LQKENI. The CDR3 sequence is 14 residues long. With V trimmed by 6 bases and J by 3 bases, 8 bases remained unmatched. Here the CDR3 reads CASSPQGQNYEQYF. The CDR3 DNA is TGTGCCAGCTCCCCTCAGGGACAGAACTACGAGCAGTACTTC.

The rearrangement links TRBV9 to TRBJ2-3; D perhaps matches TRBD2 (6 bases). Germline loops: CDR1 SGDLS, CDR2 YYNGEE. This CDR3 has 15 residues. V was pared by 0 bases and J by 1 base, with 9 bases between. This CDR3 is CASSVVASGTDTQYF. The CDR3 nucleotides read TGTGCCAGCAGCGTAGTAGCTAGCGGCACAGATACGCAGTATTTT.

V usage is TRBV7-9 and J usage is TRBJ1-1; D gene ambiguous. CDR3 size: 13 residues. Germline CDR1 is SEHNR and CDR2 is FQNEAQ (reference sequence). The V end lost 1 base, the J end lost 6 bases, and 9 bases lay between the germline ends. The CDR3 spells CASSLDISAEAFF. For the CDR3, the DNA is TGTGCCAGCAGCTTAGATATCAGCGCTGAAGCTTTCTTT.

This clone was observed once. This chain connects TRBV19 to TRBJ2-7; 7 bases are shared with TRBD1. The CDR3 extends over 15 amino acids. V was clipped by 1 base and J by 2 bases; unmatched bases: 5. Germline V gives CDR1 LNHDA, CDR2 SQIVND (reference sequence). For the CDR3, the DNA is TGTGCCAGTAGTATAGTCCCCGGACAGGCCTACGAGCAGTACTTC. The encoded protein is CASSIVPGQAYEQYF. Looking up the rest from reference TRBV19 and TRBJ2-7 gives the full variable domain: DGGITQSPKYLFRKEGQNVTLSCEQNLNHDAMYWYRQDPGQGLRLIYYSQIVNDFQKGDIAEGYSVSREKKESFPLTVTSAQKNPTAFYLCASSIVPGQAYEQYFGPGTRLTVT.

The gene calls are TRBV6-5 and TRBJ1-2; perhaps TRBD1 as D (6 bases). This CDR3 has 14 residues. V lost 6 bases and J 9 bases, leaving 20 bases between the germline ends. In germline, CDR1 is MNHEY, CDR2 SVGAGI. The CDR3 reads CASSPRGFDRRYTF. The CDR3 DNA sequence: TGTGCCAGCAGCCCCAGGGGTTTCGACCGTCGCTACACCTTC.